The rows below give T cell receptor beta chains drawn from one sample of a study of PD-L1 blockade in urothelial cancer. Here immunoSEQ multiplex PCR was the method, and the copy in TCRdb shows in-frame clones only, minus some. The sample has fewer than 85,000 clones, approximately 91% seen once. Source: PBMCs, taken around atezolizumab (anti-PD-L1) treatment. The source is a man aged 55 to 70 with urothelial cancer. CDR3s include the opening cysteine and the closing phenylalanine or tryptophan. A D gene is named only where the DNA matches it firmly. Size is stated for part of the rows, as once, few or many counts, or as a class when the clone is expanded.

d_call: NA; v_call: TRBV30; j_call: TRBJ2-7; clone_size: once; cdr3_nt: TGTGCCTGGGAGAATTCAGGATACGAGCAGTACTTC; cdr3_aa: CAWENSGYEQYF
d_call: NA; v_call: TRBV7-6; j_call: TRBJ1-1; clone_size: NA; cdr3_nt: TGTGCCAGCAGCGTAATCCCGGCGGGGGGGCCTATGACTGAAGCTTTCTTT; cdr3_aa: CASSVIPAGGPMTEAFF
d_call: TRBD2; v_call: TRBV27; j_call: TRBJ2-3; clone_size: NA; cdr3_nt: TGTGCCAGCAGTTTAAAGGGACTAGTCACAGATACGCAGTATTTT; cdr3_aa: CASSLKGLVTDTQYF
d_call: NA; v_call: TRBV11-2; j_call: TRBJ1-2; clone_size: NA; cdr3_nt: TGTGCCAGCAGCTTACCACCCGAGGGGCGGGGGTACACCTTC; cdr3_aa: CASSLPPEGRGYTF
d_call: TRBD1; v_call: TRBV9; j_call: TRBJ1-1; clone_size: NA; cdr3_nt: TGTGCCAGCAGCGTAAGGGACAGGACTGAAGCTTTCTTT; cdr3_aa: CASSVRDRTEAFF
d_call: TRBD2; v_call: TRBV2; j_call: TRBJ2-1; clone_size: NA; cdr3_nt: TGTGCCAGCAGAGTTAGCGGGAGGGTGGGTGAGCAGTTCTTC; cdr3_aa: CASRVSGRVGEQFF
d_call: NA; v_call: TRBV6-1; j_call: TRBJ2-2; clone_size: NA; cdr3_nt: TGTGCCAGCAGTGAACCGAGGCAAAGGTCTGTAGCCGGGGAGCTGTTTTTT; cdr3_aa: CASSEPRQRSVAGELFF
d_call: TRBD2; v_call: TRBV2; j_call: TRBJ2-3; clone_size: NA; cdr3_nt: TGTGCCAGCAGCCCCGGACTAGCGGGGGGCGTCAGGACAGATACGCAGTATTTT; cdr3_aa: CASSPGLAGGVRTDTQYF
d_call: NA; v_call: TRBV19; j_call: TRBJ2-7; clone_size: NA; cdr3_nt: TGTGCCAGTAGTACTGGACAGTACTACGAGCAGTACTTC; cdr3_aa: CASSTGQYYEQYF
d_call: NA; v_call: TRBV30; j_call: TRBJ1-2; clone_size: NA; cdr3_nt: TGTGCCTGGAGTGTACAGAACAACTACTATGGCTACACCTTC; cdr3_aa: CAWSVQNNYYGYTF
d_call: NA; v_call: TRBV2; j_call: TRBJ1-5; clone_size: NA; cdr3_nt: TGTGCCAGCACCGGTCAGGGAATCCAGCCCCAGCATTTT; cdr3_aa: CASTGQGIQPQHF
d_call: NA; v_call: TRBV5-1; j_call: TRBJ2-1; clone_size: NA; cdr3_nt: TGCGCCAGCAGCTTGGACAGGGTGAGCTCCTACAATGAGCAGTTCTTC; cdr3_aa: CASSLDRVSSYNEQFF
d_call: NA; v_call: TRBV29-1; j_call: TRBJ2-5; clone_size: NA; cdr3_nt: TGCAGCGTAGGGGGGGTTGTCTCGGAGACCCAGTACTTC; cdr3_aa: CSVGGVVSETQYF
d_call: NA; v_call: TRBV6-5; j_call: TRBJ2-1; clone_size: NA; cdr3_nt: TGTGCCAGCAGTTATCGAGGTGTCTCCTACAATGAGCAGTTCTTC; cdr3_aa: CASSYRGVSYNEQFF
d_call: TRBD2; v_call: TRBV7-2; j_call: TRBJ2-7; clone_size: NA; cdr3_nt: TGTGCCAGCAGCCCAACTAGCGGCAGAGTCTACGAGCAGTACTTC; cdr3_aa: CASSPTSGRVYEQYF
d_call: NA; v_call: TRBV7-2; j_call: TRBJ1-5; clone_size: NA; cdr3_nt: TGTGCCAGCAGCTTAGTGGGGACAAGCAATCAGCCCCAGCATTTT; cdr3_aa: CASSLVGTSNQPQHF
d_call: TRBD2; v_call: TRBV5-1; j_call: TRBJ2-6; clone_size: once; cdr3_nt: TGCGCCAGCAGCGTATCCAGCGGGGGTCCCGGGGCCAACGTCCTGACTTTC; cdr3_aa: CASSVSSGGPGANVLTF
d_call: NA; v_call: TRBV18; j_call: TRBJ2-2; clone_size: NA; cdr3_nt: TGTGCCAGCTCACCAGCCGCGCCCGGGGAGCTGTTTTTT; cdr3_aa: CASSPAAPGELFF
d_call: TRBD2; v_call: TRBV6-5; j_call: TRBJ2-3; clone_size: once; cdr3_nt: TGTGCCAGCAGTTACTCTGCTAGCGGGAGCACAGATACGCAGTATTTT; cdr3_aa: CASSYSASGSTDTQYF
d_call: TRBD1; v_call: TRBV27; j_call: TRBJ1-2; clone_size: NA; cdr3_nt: TGTGCCAGCAGACTGACAGGACAGGGTGGCTACACCTTC; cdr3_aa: CASRLTGQGGYTF
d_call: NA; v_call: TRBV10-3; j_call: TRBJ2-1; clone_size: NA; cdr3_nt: TGTGCCATCAGGCACAGTGTGGTTCGTGACCAAGAGCAGTTCTTC; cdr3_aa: CAIRHSVVRDQEQFF
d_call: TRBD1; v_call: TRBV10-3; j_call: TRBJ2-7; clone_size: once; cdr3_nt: TGTGCCACCCGGACAGGGGTGGACGAGCAGTACTTC; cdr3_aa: CATRTGVDEQYF
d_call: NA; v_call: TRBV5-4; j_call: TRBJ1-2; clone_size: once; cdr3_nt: TGTGCCAGCAGCTTGCCGACAGGCTTTTACTATGGCTACACCTTC; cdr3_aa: CASSLPTGFYYGYTF
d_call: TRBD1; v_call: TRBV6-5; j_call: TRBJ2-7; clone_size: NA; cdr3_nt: TGTGCCAGCAGGCCTCTAACAGGGGGCACCTACGAGCAGTACTTC; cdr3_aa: CASRPLTGGTYEQYF
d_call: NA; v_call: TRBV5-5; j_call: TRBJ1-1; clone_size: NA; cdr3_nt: TGTGCCAGCAGCTCCTTCAGGGGTGAGTGGACTGAAGCTTTCTTT; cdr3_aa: CASSSFRGEWTEAFF
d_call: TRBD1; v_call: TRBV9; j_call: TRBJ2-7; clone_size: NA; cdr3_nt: TGTGCCAGCAGCGTAACGACAGGGATCCACGAGCAGTACTTC; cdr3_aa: CASSVTTGIHEQYF
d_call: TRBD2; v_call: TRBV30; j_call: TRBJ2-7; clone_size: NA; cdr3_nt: TGTGCCTGGAGTATCGGGGGGGGCCTCTACGAGCAGTACTTC; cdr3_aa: CAWSIGGGLYEQYF
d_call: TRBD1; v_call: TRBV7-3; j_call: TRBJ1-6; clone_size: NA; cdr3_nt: TGTGCCAGCAGCTCTAACGGACAGGGGATCACACCCCTCCACTTT; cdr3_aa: CASSSNGQGITPLHF
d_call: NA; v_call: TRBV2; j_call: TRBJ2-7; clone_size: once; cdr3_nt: TGTGCCAGCAGTGCTCCTTCTGACAGGTCCTCCTACGAGCAGTACTTC; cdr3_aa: CASSAPSDRSSYEQYF
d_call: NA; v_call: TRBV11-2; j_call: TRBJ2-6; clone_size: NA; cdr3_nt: TGTGCCAGCAGCTTGCCGCGGAGCGGGGCCAACGTCCTGACTTTC; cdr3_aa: CASSLPRSGANVLTF
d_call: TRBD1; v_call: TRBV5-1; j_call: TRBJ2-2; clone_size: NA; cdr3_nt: TGCGCCAGCAGTATTGCGACAGGGGCAGCCGGGGAGCTGTTTTTT; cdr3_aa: CASSIATGAAGELFF
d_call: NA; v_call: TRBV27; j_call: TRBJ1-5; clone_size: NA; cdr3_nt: TGTGCCAGCGGCCCAGGGCAGCCCCAGCATTTT; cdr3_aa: CASGPGQPQHF
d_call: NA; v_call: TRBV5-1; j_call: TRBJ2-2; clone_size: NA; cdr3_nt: TGCGCCAGCAGCTTCCCCCCGCGGGGGCCGGGGACCGGGGAGCTGTTTTTT; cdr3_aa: CASSFPPRGPGTGELFF
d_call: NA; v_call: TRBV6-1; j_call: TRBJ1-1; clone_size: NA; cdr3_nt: TGTGCCAGCATATTACAGGGTGGGGACACTGAAGCTTTCTTT; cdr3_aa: CASILQGGDTEAFF
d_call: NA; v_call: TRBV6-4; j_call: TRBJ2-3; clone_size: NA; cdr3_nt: TGTGCCAGCAGTGACTCCCAGGGAAGCACAGATACGCAGTATTTT; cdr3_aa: CASSDSQGSTDTQYF
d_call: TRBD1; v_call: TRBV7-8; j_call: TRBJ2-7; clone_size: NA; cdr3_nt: TGTGCCAGCAGCCGATTAGACCCGGGACAGGGGTTCGAGCAGTACTTC; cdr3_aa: CASSRLDPGQGFEQYF